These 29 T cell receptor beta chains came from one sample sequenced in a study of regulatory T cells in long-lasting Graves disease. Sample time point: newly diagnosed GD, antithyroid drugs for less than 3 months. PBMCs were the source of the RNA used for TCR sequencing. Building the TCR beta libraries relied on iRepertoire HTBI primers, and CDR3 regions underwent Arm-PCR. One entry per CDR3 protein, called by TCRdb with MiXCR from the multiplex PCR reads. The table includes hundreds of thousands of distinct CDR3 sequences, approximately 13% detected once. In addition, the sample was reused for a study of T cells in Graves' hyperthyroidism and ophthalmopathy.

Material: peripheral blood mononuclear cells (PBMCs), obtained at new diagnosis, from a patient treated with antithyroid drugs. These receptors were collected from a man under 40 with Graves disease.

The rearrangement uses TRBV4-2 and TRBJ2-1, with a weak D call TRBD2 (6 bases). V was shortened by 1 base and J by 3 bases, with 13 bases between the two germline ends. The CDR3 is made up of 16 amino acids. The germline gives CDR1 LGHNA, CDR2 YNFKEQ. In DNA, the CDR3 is TGTGCCAGCAGCCAAGTTGGGGGGAGTGGCTACAATGAGCAGTTCTTC. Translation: CASSQVGGSGYNEQFF.

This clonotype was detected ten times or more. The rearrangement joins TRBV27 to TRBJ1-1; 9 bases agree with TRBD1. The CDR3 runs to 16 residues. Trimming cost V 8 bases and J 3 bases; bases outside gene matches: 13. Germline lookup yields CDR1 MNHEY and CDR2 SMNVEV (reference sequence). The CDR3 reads CASSSKRTGDHTEAFF. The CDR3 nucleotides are TGTGCCAGCTCAAGCAAAAGGACAGGGGATCACACTGAAGCTTTCTTT.

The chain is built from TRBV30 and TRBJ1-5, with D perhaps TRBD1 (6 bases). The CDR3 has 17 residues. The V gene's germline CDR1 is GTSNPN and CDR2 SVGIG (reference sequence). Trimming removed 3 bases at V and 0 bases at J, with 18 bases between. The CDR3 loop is CAWSSGDGHYSNQPQHF. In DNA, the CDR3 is TGTGCCTGGAGCTCAGGGGACGGACACTATAGCAATCAGCCCCAGCATTTT.

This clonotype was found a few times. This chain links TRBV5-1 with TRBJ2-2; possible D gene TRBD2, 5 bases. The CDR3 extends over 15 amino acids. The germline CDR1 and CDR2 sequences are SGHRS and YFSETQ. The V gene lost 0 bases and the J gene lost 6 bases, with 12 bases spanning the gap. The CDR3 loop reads CASSLGRTGSGELFF. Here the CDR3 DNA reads TGCGCCAGCAGCTTGGGGAGGACCGGTTCCGGGGAGCTGTTTTTT.

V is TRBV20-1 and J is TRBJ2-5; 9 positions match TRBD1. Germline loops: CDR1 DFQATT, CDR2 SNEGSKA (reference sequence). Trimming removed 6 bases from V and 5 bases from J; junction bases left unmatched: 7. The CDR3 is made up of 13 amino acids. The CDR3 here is CSAWTGEGETQYF. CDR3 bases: TGCAGTGCGTGGACAGGGGAGGGTGAGACCCAGTACTTC.

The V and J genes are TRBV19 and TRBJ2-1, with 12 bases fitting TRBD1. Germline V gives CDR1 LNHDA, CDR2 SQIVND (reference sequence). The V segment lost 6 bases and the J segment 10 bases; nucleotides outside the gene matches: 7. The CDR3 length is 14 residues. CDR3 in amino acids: CASRSGTGGLEQFF. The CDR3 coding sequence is TGTGCCAGTAGAAGCGGGACAGGGGGCCTAGAGCAGTTCTTC.

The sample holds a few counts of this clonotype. The DNA for the CDR3 is TGCAGCGCTTGGGGGACAGGGGGCTATGACTATGGCTACACCTTC. This encodes CSAWGTGGYDYGYTF. The rearrangement links TRBV29-1 to TRBJ1-2; TRBD1 agrees at 12 bases. CDR1 is SQVTM, CDR2 ANQGSEA, per germline. The CDR3 runs to 15 residues. Germline trimming cut 7 bases from V and 3 bases from J; bases unmatched to any gene: 9. Using reference TRBV29-1 and TRBJ1-2 for the parts outside the CDR3, the full variable domain is SAVISQKPSRDICQRGTSLTIQCQVDSQVTMMFWYRQQPGQSLTLIATANQGSEATYESGFVIDKFPISRPNLTFSTLTVSNMSPEDSSIYLCSAWGTGGYDYGYTFGSGTRLTVV.

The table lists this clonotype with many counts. This CDR3 is CASSLSGQELYGYTF. DNA for the CDR3: TGTGCCAGCAGCTTATCGGGGCAGGAACTTTATGGCTACACCTTC. The J gene is TRBJ1-2, the V gene TRBV7-2, with D perhaps TRBD1 (5 bases). V was shortened by 2 bases and J by 5 bases, with 15 bases between the two germline ends. In germline, CDR1 is SGHTA, CDR2 FQGNSA. This CDR3 spans 15 amino acids.

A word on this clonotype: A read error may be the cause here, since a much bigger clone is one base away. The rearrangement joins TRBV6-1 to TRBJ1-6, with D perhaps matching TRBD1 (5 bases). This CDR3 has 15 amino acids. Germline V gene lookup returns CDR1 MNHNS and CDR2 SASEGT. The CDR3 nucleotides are TGTGCCAGCGGCCGACAGAGCTCCTGTAATTCACCCCTCCACTTT. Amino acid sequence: CASGRQSSCNSPLHF.

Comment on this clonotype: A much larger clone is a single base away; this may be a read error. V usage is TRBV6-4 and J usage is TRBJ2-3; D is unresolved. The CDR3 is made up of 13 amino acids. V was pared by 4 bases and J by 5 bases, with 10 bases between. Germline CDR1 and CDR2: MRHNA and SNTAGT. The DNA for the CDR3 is TGTGCCAGCAGTGGAGAAGCCAGAGATACGCAGTATTTT. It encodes CASSGEARDTQYF.

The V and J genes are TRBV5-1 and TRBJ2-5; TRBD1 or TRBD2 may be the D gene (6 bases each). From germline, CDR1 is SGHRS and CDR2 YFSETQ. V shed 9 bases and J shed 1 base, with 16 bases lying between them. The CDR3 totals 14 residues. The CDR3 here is CATGGDRFQETQYF. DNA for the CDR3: TGCGCCACCGGGGGAGACAGGTTCCAAGAGACCCAGTACTTC. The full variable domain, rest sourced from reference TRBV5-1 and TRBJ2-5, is KAGVTQTPRYLIKTRGQQVTLSCSPISGHRSVSWYQQTPGQGLQFLFEYFSETQRNKGNFPGRFSGRQFSNSRSEMNVSTLELGDSALYLCATGGDRFQETQYFGPGTRLLVL.

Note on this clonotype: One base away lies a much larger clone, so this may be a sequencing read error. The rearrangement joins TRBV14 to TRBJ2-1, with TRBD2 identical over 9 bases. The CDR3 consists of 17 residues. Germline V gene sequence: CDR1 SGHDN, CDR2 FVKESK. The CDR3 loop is CASSPRRAGLAFGEQSF. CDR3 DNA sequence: TGTGCCAGCAGCCCACGAAGAGCAGGACTAGCGTTCGGTGAGCAGTCCTTC.

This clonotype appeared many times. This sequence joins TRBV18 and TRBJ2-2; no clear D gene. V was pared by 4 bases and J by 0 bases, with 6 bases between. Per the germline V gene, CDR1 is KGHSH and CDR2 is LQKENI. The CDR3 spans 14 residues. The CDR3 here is CASSQMSNTGELFF. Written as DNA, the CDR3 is TGTGCCAGCTCACAGATGTCGAACACCGGGGAGCTGTTTTTT. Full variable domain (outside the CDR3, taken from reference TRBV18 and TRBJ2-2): NAGVMQNPRHLVRRRGQEARLRCSPMKGHSHVYWYRQLPEEGLKFMVYLQKENIIDESGMPKERFSAEFPKEGPSILRIQQVVRGDSAAYFCASSQMSNTGELFFGEGSRLTVL.

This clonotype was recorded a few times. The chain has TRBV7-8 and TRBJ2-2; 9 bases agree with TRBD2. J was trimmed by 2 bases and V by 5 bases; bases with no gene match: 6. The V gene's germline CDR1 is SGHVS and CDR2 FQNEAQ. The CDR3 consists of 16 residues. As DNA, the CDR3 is TGTGCCAGCAGCAAAATAGCGGGAGCTAACACCGGGGAGCTGTTTTTT. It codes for CASSKIAGANTGELFF.

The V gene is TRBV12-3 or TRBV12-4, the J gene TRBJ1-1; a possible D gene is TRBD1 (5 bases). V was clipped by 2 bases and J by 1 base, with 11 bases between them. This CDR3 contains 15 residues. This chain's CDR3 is CASSLRDGKNTEAFF. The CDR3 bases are TGTGCCAGCAGTTTACGGGACGGGAAGAACACTGAAGCTTTCTTT.

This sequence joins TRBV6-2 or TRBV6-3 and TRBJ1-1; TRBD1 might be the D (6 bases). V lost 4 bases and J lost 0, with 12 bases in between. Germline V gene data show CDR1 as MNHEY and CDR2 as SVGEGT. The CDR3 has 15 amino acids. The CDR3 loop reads CASSFEGVLNTEAFF. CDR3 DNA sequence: TGTGCCAGCAGTTTTGAGGGGGTTTTGAACACTGAAGCTTTCTTT.

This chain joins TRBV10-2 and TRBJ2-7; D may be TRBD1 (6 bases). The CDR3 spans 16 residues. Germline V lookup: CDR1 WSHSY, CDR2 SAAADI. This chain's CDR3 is CVPIPPHGQNSYEQYF. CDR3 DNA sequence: TGCGTCCCAATCCCCCCCCACGGACAGAATTCCTACGAGCAGTACTTC.

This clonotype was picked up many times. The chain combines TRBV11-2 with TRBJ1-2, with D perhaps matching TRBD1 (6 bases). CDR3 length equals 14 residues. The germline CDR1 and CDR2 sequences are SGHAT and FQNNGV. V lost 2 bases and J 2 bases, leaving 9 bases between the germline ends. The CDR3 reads CASSLHRENYGYTF. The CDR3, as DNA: TGTGCCAGCAGCTTACACAGGGAGAACTATGGCTACACCTTC.

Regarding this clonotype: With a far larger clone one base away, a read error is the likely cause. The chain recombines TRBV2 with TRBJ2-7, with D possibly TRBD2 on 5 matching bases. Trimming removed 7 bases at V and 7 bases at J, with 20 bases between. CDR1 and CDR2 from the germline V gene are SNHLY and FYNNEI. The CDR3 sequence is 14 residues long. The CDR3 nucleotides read TGTGCCAGCACCGCCAGTGGGGAGTACAATGAGCAGTACTTC. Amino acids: CASTASGEYNEQYF.

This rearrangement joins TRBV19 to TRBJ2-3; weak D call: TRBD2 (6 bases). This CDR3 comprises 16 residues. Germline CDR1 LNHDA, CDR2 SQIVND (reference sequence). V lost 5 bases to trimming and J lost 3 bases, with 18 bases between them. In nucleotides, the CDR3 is TGTGCCAGTAGTCTGCGACCCGGGGGTCGGACAGATACGCAGTATTTT. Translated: CASSLRPGGRTDTQYF.

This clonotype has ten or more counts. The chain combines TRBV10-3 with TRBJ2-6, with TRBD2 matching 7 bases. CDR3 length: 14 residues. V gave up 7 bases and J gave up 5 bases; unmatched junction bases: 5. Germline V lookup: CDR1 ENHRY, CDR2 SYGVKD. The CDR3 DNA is TGTGCCATCACCCCGGGGACTAGGGCCAACGTCCTGACTTTC. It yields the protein CAITPGTRANVLTF.

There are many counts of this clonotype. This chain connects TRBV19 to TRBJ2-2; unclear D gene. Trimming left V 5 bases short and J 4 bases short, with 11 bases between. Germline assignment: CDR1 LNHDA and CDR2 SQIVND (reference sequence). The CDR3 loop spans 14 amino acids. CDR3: CASSGRTTTGELFF. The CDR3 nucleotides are TGTGCCAGTAGTGGTCGGACGACCACCGGGGAGCTGTTTTTT. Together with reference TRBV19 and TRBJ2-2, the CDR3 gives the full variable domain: DGGITQSPKYLFRKEGQNVTLSCEQNLNHDAMYWYRQDPGQGLRLIYYSQIVNDFQKGDIAEGYSVSREKKESFPLTVTSAQKNPTAFYLCASSGRTTTGELFFGEGSRLTVL.

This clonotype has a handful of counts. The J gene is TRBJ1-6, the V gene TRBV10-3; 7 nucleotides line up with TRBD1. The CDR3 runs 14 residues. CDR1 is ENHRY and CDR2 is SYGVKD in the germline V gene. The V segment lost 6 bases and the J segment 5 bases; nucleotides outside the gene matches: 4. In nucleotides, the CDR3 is TGTGCCATCAGCCTCGGGACAGATAATTCACCCCTCCACTTT. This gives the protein CAISLGTDNSPLHF.

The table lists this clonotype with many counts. CDR3 bases: TGTGCCAGCATTGGACCCGAAGCTTTCTTT. Amino acid sequence: CASIGPEAFF. The chain joins TRBV28 to TRBJ1-1, with no clear D. Germline lookup yields CDR1 MDHEN and CDR2 SYDVKM. There are 10 residues in the CDR3. Between the trimmed V and J ends, which lost 7 bases and 8 bases, there was a span of 8 bases.

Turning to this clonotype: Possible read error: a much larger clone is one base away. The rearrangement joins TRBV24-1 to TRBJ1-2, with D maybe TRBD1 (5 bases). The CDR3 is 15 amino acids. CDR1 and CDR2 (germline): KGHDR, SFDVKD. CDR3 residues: CATSDPATENYGCTF. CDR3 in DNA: TGTGCCACCAGTGACCCCGCGACAGAGAACTATGGCTGCACCTTC.

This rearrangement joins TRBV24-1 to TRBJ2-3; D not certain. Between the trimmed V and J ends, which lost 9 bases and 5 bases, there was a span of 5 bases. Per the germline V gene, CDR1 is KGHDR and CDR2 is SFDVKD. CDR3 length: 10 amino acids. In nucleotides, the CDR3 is TGTGCCACCGCACGAGATACGCAGTATTTT. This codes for CATARDTQYF.

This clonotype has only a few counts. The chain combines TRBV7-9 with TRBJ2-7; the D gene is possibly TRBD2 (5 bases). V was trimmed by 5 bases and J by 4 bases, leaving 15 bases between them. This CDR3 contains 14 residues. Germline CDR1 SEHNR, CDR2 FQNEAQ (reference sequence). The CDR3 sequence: CASSPTMRAYEQYF. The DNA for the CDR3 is TGTGCCAGCAGCCCAACTATGAGGGCGTACGAGCAGTACTTC. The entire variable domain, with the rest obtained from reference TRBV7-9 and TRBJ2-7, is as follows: DTGVSQNPRHKITKRGQNVTFRCDPISEHNRLYWYRQTLGQGPEFLTYFQNEAQLEKSRLLSDRFSAERPKGSFSTLEIQRTEQGDSAMYLCASSPTMRAYEQYFGPGTRLTVT.

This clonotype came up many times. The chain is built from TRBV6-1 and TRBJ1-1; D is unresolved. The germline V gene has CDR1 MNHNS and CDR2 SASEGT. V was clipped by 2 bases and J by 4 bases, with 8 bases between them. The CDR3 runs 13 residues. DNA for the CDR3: TGTGCCAGCAGTGAATTGGGTCCCACTGAAGCTTTCTTT. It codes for CASSELGPTEAFF.

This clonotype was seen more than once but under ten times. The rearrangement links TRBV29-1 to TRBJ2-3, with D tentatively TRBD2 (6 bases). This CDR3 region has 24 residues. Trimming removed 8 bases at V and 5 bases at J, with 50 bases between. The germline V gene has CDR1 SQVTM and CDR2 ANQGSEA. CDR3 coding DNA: TGCAGCCCCGCTATTAGGTGTGCGAGTCCAAAAGATGGAGGGCCATCCGGTGTCGGAGATACGCAGTATTTT. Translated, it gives CSPAIRCASPKDGGPSGVGDTQYF.